This is a list of T cell receptor beta chains from one sample in a study of shared clonotypes between healthy human individuals. TCRdb's copy holds only in-frame clones and misses some; the assay was immunoSEQ multiplex PCR. The table has about 770,000 clones, around 77% seen once; the top ten hold more than 1.5%. Sequencing input: memory CD4+ T cells sorted from blood. The receptor set was obtained from a woman between 25 and 40 years old in good health. Both conserved end residues are part of each CDR3. Fields, in order: clone size, D gene, J gene, V gene, CDR3 DNA, CDR3 protein. The D gene is left open where the match is weak. Size values are once, few and many counts, or a class for expanded clones, and some rows have none.

. . TRBJ1-4 TRBV27 TGTGCCAGCAGTTTCGGTGTTACAACTAATGAAAAACTGTTTTTT CASSFGVTTNEKLFF
. . TRBJ2-3 TRBV28 TGTGCCAGCAGTTTATGGGGACGGTATTACACAGATACGCAGTATTTT CASSLWGRYYTDTQYF
. TRBD1 TRBJ1-2 TRBV5-6 TGTGCCAGCAGCAGGGACAGGGGGCTCCATGGGACGGGCTACACCTTC CASSRDRGLHGTGYTF
. . TRBJ1-1 TRBV6-1 TGTGCCAGCAGTGATGGACCATACGAAGCTTTCTTT CASSDGPYEAFF
. . TRBJ1-4 TRBV5-1 TGCGCCAGCAGCCAGGGACGGGAAAAACTGTTTTTT CASSQGREKLFF
. . TRBJ1-5 TRBV7-9 TGTGCCAGCGCGACAGAGGGGAACCAGCCCCAGCATTTT CASATEGNQPQHF
. TRBD2 TRBJ2-1 TRBV30 TGTGCCTGGAGTGCCCTCGGCGCGGGAGGTTACAATGAGCAGTTCTTC CAWSALGAGGYNEQFF
. TRBD1 TRBJ2-7 TRBV28 TGTGCCAGCAGGGAACCTCGACAGGGAGCCTACGAGCAGTACTTC CASREPRQGAYEQYF
. TRBD2 TRBJ2-2 TRBV5-1 TGCGCCAGCAGCACCGGACTAGCGGGAATTACCGGGGAGCTGTTTTTT CASSTGLAGITGELFF
. TRBD2 TRBJ2-1 TRBV5-4 TGTGCCAGCAGCTTGGGGCCGGGACTAGGTGAATTTGAGCAGTTCTTC CASSLGPGLGEFEQFF
. . TRBJ1-2 TRBV28 TGTGCCAGCAGGACGACAGGACCGAACTATGGCTACACCTTC CASRTTGPNYGYTF
. . TRBJ2-1 TRBV5-1 TGCGCCAGCAGCTCCGGGACACTCTACAATGAGCAGTTCTTC CASSSGTLYNEQFF
once TRBD2 TRBJ2-2 TRBV11-2 TGTGCCAGCAGCAAGTCGGTAGCGGGAGGGCTTCGGACCGGGGAGCTGTTTTTT CASSKSVAGGLRTGELFF
. . TRBJ1-2 TRBV27 TGTGCCAGCAGTTTCTTCCAGGGAGTTACTACTGGCTACACCTTC CASSFFQGVTTGYTF
few . TRBJ1-3 TRBV27 TGTGCCAGCAGTCCCCTCGCGCCCGCCGGAAACACCATATATTTT CASSPLAPAGNTIYF
many TRBD1 TRBJ1-5 TRBV10-2 TGCGCCAGCGGGACAGGCAATCAGCCCCAGCATTTT CASGTGNQPQHF
. TRBD1 TRBJ1-2 TRBV4-1 TGCGCCAGCAGCCAACGCTGGGACAGGCGGGGCTATGGCTACACCTTC CASSQRWDRRGYGYTF
. . TRBJ2-2 TRBV29-1 TGCAGCGTAGCCCAGGGAAACACCGGGGAGCTGTTTTTT CSVAQGNTGELFF
once . TRBJ1-1 TRBV6-1 TGTGCCAGCAGTGAAATAAGGCAGAACACTGAAGCTTTCTTT CASSEIRQNTEAFF
. TRBD1 TRBJ1-1 TRBV28 TGTGCCAGCAGCCCAAACCCTCGACAGGGTGGCACTGAAGCTTTCTTT CASSPNPRQGGTEAFF
. . TRBJ2-7 TRBV7-9 TGTGCCAGCGCCCTCCGGGGCAACTCCTACGAGCAGTACTTC CASALRGNSYEQYF
. TRBD1 TRBJ2-7 TRBV18 TGTGCCAGCTCACCTAGGTCCGTCGGGACAGGGCGAAACGAGCAGTACTTC CASSPRSVGTGRNEQYF
. TRBD1 TRBJ1-1 TRBV7-2 TGTGCCAGCAGCCGAGGGGGCCTCGATTTTATGAACACTGAAGCTTTCTTT CASSRGGLDFMNTEAFF
. TRBD1 TRBJ1-1 TRBV29-1 TGCAGCGGGGACAGGGGGAACACTGAAGCTTTCTTT CSGDRGNTEAFF
. . TRBJ1-3 TRBV27 TGTGCCAGCAGTCCTCTAAGCTCTGGAAACACCATATATTTT CASSPLSSGNTIYF
few . TRBJ2-7 TRBV28 TGTGCCAGCGGGCATCACTACGAGCAGTACTTC CASGHHYEQYF
many TRBD2 TRBJ2-2 TRBV6-1 TGTGCCGCAAAAGAGGACCCTCGGGGGGCCGGGGAGCTGTTTTTT CAAKEDPRGAGELFF
many TRBD2 TRBJ2-5 TRBV5-1 TGCGCCAGCAGCTCGACTAGCGGGATTCAAGAGACCCAGTACTTC CASSSTSGIQETQYF
. TRBD1 TRBJ1-1 TRBV2 TGTGCCAGCAGTGTATCCGGACAGGGGTACACTGAAGCTTTCTTT CASSVSGQGYTEAFF
. . TRBJ2-5 TRBV7-6 TGTGCCAGCAGCTTAGTTATGGGTCGGGGCCAAGAGACCCAGTACTTC CASSLVMGRGQETQYF
few TRBD1 TRBJ1-6 TRBV4-1 TGCGCCAGCAGCCAAGACAACCGGTGGACAGGGCTCGGGTCACCCCTCCACTTT CASSQDNRWTGLGSPLHF
. TRBD1 TRBJ1-1 TRBV18 TGTGCCAGCTCATCGAGACAGGGGTTAAACACTGAAGCTTTCTTT CASSSRQGLNTEAFF
. . TRBJ2-1 TRBV5-1 TGCGCCAGCAGCTTGCAGGCGTCGATGCGGGCGGGCCCCTTGGAGCAGTTCTTC CASSLQASMRAGPLEQFF
few TRBD2 TRBJ2-1 TRBV29-1 TGCAGCGTTGATAGGTCTAGCGGGAGTGAGCAGTTCTTC CSVDRSSGSEQFF
. . TRBJ1-4 TRBV28 TGTGCCAGTCGAAGGGGCGAGGAAAAACTGTTTTTT CASRRGEEKLFF
. . TRBJ1-3 TRBV6-5 TGTGCCAGCAGTTTATCAGGGACCTCTGGAAACACCATATATTTT CASSLSGTSGNTIYF
. TRBD1 TRBJ1-5 TRBV5-8 TGTGCCAGCAGCTTGGAGGGACAGAGCAATCAGCCCCAGCATTTT CASSLEGQSNQPQHF
. . TRBJ2-1 TRBV25-1 TGTGCCAGCAGTGCCGAACAGGTAGGGGCCTACAATGAGCAGTTCTTC CASSAEQVGAYNEQFF
. . TRBJ1-2 TRBV15 TGTGCCACCAGCAGAGATTACGCCGGGACTGAGGGCTACACCTTC CATSRDYAGTEGYTF
. . TRBJ2-7 TRBV18 TGTGCCAGCTCACCGGATCAAAACCACGAGCAGTACTTC CASSPDQNHEQYF
. . TRBJ2-7 TRBV5-1 TGCGCCAGCAGCTTTTCCCTCTCGTACGAGCAGTACTTC CASSFSLSYEQYF
. TRBD1 TRBJ1-2 TRBV19 TGTGCCACTTTGGACAGGAACAACTATGGCTACACCTTC CATLDRNNYGYTF
. . TRBJ2-6 TRBV2 TGTGCCAGCACCCGAGCCTCCCCCTCTGGGGCCAACGTCCTGACTTTC CASTRASPSGANVLTF
. TRBD2 TRBJ2-1 TRBV5-1 TGCGCCAGCAGCTTCAGCGGGGAGGGCTATGAGCAGTTCTTC CASSFSGEGYEQFF
. . TRBJ2-3 TRBV18 TGTGCCAGCTCACCTACCACAGATACGCAGTATTTT CASSPTTDTQYF